This T cell receptor beta chain was captured by sequencing in a study of T cell responses to AZD1222 COVID-19 vaccine. Across the whole study: Pooled in the analysis were second doses at about 4 or about 12 weeks.

Assay used: immunoSEQ multiplex PCR; TCRdb lists only in-frame clones, some missing. Here the sample spans roughly 150,000 clones, just over 90% being singletons. This clone was counted a single time. Its antigen is not known. The CDR3 covers 14 residues. Germline values: CDR1 SNHLY, CDR2 FYNNEI. The junction had 3 bases not matched to a gene; V was cut back by 6 bases and J by 1 base. Study results and limitations: Of spike-specific TCRs, nearly half reportedly target regions left unmutated in variants. AZD1222 recipients seropositive at baseline numbered only 5 or 6. Donors skewed white British and female; clonal diversity was possibly underestimated.

The gene calls are TRBV2 and TRBJ1-5, with 7 bases lining up with TRBD1. This TCR was recovered from an adult in good health. The sequenced sample was peripheral blood, obtained on day 0 of AZD1222 vaccination. The CDR3 loop reads CASRDRVSNQPQHF. The CDR3 bases are TGTGCCAGCAGAGACAGGGTAAGCAATCAGCCCCAGCATTTT.